This is a list of T cell receptor beta chains from one sample in a study of tumor and adjacent non-tumor tissue in lung cancer. TCRdb analysed the multiplex PCR reads with MiXCR anew, one entry per CDR3 protein. The data hold 220,000 or so distinct CDR3 sequences, with around 70% observed a single time. The sample taken for sequencing was lung tumor tissue. Every receptor here comes from a man in his sixties with non-small cell lung cancer. Both conserved end residues are trimmed from each CDR3. Rows give clone size only sometimes, using once, few, many, or a class for an expanded clone.

size,V,CDR3
few,TRBV7-9,ASSLDLTGTEAF
-,TRBV20-1,STRAGQKIYEEY
many,TRBV11-3,ASSRTFEHGYT
-,TRBV7-9,ASSLVGGPSVETQY
few,TRBV6-6,ASSYYRLAAQETQY
-,TRBV12-3/TRBV12-4,ASSFSQDGQPQH
-,TRBV28,VSCRGFNQPQH
few,TRBV6-2/TRBV6-3,ASSYGLAGTDEQF
-,TRBV6-2/TRBV6-3,ASSSADGPSHEYT
-,TRBV6-5,ASSYGGSPLH
many,TRBV20-1,SARVGGTHTQY
-,TRBV6-5,ASSRGFQETQY
-,TRBV11-3,TSSLTRTTSIDTQY
-,TRBV20-1,SATSGTSGANDLT
-,TRBV5-1,ASSLMSSDSDQF
many,TRBV20-1,SASRQAEQY
-,TRBV20-1,SARDPGAGGTDTHY
once,TRBV29-1,SVEVIAVETHY
-,TRBV11-2,ASSFRGMANEKPF
medium-sized,TRBV6-5,ASSYSSWIMNTEAF
-,TRBV11-3,ASGLLAGGLTDMQY
-,TRBV10-3,AIQAGGRTDTQY
-,TRBV12-3/TRBV12-4,VSTQGAHRRQY
-,TRBV20-1,SPRPGTDHEKLF
-,TRBV4-2,ARSPRAGGGAKSIQY
-,TRBV6-2/TRBV6-3,AGIYRVGSLDEQF
-,TRBV11-3,VSRPHGPSNEQF
-,TRBV29-1,SAIWEPTSTDTHY
few,TRBV12-3/TRBV12-4,ASSRVRYRTGNVSGNTIY
once,TRBV29-1,SVWGGRHNEQY
-,TRBV5-1,ASSLGIVDGEKLF
-,TRBV7-9,ASNSTSGVETQY
-,TRBV6-6,ASRTGGRGETQY
-,TRBV11-1,ASSLIQREAF
-,TRBV4-1,ASSQGPGTGTYNELF